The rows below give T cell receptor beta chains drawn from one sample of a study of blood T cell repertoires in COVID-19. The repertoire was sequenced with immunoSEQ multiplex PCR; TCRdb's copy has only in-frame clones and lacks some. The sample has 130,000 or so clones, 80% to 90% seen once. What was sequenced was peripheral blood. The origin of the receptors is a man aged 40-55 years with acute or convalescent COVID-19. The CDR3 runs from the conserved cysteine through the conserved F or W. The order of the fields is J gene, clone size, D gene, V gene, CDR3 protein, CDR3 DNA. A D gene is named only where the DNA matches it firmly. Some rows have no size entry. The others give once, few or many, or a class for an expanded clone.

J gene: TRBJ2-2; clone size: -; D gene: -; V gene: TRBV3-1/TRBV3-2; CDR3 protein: CASSQDQDTGNTGELFF; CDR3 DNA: TGTGCCAGCAGCCAAGATCAAGACACAGGGAACACCGGGGAGCTGTTTTTT
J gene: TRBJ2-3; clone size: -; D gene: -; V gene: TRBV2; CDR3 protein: CASIAIFTDTQYF; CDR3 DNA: TGTGCCAGCATAGCTATCTTCACAGATACGCAGTATTTT
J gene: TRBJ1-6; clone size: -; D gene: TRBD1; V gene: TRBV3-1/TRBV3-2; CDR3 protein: CASSPLPRDSYNSPLHF; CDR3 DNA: TGTGCCAGCAGCCCCCTCCCACGGGACAGCTATAATTCACCCCTCCACTTT
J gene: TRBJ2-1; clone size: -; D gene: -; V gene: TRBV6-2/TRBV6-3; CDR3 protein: CASSRRNEQFF; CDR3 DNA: TGTGCCAGCAGTAGGCGGAATGAGCAGTTCTTC
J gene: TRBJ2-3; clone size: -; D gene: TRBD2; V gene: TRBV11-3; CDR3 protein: CASSVTSGSTDTQYF; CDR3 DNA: TGTGCCAGCAGCGTAACTAGCGGGAGCACAGATACGCAGTATTTT
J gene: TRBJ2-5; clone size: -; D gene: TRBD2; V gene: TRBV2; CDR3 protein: CASSTGTALAGGETQYF; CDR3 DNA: TGTGCCAGCAGCACCGGGACAGCTCTAGCGGGAGGGGAGACCCAGTACTTC
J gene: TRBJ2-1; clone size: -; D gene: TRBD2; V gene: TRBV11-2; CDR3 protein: CASSLASPGLAIEQFF; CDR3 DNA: TGTGCCAGCAGCTTAGCGTCGCCGGGACTAGCGATTGAGCAGTTCTTC
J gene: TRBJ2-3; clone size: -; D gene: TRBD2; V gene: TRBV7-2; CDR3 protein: CASSLLASATDTQYF; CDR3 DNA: TGTGCCAGCAGCCTACTAGCGTCTGCCACAGATACGCAGTATTTT
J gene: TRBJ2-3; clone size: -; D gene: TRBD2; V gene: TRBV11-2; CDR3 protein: CASSQGLAGATDTQYF; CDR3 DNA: TGTGCCAGCAGCCAGGGACTAGCGGGAGCCACAGATACGCAGTATTTT
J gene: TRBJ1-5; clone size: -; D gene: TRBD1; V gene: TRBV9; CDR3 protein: CASSQGTGGDQPQHF; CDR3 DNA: TGTGCCAGCAGTCAAGGAACAGGGGGAGACCAGCCCCAGCATTTT
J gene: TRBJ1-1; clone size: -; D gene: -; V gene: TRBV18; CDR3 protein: CASSADRYTEAFF; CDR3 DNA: TGTGCCAGCTCAGCCGACAGATACACTGAAGCTTTCTTT
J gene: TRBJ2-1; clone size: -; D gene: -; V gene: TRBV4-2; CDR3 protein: CASSQDRVSEQFF; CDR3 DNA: TGTGCCAGCAGCCAAGACAGGGTAAGTGAGCAGTTCTTC
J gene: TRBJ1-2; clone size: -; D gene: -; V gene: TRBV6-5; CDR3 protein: CASAGGGSYGYTF; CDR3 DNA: TGTGCCAGCGCCGGGGGCGGGAGCTATGGCTACACCTTC
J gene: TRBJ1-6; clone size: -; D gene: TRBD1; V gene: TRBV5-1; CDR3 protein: CASSLANRGRGDSPLHF; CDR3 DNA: TGCGCCAGCAGCTTGGCTAACAGGGGGCGAGGGGATTCACCCCTCCACTTT
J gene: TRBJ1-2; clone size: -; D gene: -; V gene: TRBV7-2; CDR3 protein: CASSSTGVNYHYGYTF; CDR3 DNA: TGTGCCAGCAGCTCGACAGGCGTTAACTACCACTATGGCTACACCTTC
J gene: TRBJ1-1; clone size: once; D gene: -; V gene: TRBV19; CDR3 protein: CASWQGTEAFF; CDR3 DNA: TGTGCCAGTTGGCAGGGGACTGAAGCTTTCTTT
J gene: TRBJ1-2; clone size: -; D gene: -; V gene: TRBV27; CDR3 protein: CASGTQGSGYTF; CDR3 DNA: TGTGCCAGCGGAACACAGGGAAGTGGCTACACCTTC
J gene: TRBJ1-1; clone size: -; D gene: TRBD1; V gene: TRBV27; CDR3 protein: CASSSGQGFGEAFF; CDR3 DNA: TGTGCCAGCAGTTCGGGACAGGGGTTCGGGGAAGCTTTCTTT
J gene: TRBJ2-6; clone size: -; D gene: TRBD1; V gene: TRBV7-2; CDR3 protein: CASSSPRTGGAGANVLTF; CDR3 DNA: TGTGCCAGCAGCTCCCCCCGGACAGGGGGCGCTGGGGCCAACGTCCTGACTTTC
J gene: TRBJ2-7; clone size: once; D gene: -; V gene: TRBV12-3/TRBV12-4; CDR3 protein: CASSPGRSYEQYF; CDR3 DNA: TGTGCCAGCAGCCCGGGGAGATCCTACGAGCAGTACTTC
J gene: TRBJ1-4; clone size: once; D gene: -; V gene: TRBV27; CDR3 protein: CASGPTGGKLFF; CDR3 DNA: TGTGCCAGCGGACCGACAGGAGGAAAACTGTTTTTT
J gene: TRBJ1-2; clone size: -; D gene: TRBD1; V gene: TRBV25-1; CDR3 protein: CASSVTGQGYGYTF; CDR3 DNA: TGTGCCAGCAGTGTAACGGGACAGGGTTATGGCTACACCTTC
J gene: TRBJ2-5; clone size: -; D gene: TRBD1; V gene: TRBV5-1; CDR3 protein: CASSLEGQPKETQYF; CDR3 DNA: TGCGCCAGCAGCTTGGAGGGACAGCCGAAAGAGACCCAGTACTTC
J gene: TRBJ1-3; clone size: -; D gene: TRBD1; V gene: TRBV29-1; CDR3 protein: CSVGQETGFFGNTIYF; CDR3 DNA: TGCAGCGTTGGTCAGGAGACAGGGTTTTTTGGAAACACCATATATTTT
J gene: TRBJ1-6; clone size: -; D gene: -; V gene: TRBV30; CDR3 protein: CAWSVDGRDSPLHF; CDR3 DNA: TGTGCCTGGAGTGTAGACGGGAGGGATTCACCCCTCCACTTT
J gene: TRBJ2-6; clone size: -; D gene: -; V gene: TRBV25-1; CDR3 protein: CASSIRGGDSGANVLTF; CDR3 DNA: TGTGCCAGCTCCATTAGGGGGGGCGACTCTGGGGCCAACGTCCTGACTTTC
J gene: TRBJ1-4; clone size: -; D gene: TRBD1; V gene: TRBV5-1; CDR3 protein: CASSAGTATNEKLFF; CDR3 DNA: TGCGCCAGCAGCGCGGGGACAGCCACGAATGAAAAACTGTTTTTT
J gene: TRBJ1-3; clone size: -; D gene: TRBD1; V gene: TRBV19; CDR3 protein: CASTRGGNTIYF; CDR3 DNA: TGTGCCAGTACCAGGGGGGGAAACACCATATATTTT
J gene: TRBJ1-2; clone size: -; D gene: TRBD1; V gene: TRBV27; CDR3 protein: CASSYQGGYGYTF; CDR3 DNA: TGTGCCAGCAGTTACCAGGGGGGATATGGCTACACCTTC
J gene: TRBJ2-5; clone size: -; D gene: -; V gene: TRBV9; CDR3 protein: CASSVEEETQYF; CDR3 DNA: TGTGCCAGCAGCGTAGAGGAGGAGACCCAGTACTTC
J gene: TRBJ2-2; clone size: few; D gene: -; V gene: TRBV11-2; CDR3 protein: CASSLVVRAGELFF; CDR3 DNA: TGTGCCAGCAGCTTAGTTGTACGGGCCGGGGAGCTGTTTTTT
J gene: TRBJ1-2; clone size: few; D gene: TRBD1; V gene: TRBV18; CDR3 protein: CASSPQGTGGDGYTF; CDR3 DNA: TGTGCCAGCTCACCCCAAGGGACAGGGGGTGACGGCTACACCTTC
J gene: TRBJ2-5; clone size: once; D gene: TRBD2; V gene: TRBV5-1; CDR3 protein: CASSPSGGGAFRPETQYF; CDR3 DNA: TGCGCCAGCAGCCCCTCTGGCGGGGGGGCTTTTCGGCCGGAGACCCAGTACTTC
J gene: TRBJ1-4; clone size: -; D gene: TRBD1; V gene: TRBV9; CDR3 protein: CASSVSGQGVEKLFF; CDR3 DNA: TGTGCCAGCAGCGTTTCGGGACAGGGAGTAGAAAAACTGTTTTTT
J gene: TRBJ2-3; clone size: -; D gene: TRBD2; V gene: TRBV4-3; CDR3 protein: CASSQGRGALAGGTDTQYF; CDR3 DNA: TGCGCCAGCAGCCAAGGAAGGGGGGCGCTAGCGGGGGGCACAGATACGCAGTATTTT
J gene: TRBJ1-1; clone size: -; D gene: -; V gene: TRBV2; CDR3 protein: CASSEDRGAPEAFF; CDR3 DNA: TGTGCCAGCAGTGAAGATAGGGGCGCACCTGAAGCTTTCTTT
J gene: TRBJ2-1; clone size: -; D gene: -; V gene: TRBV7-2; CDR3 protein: CASSPRTAYNEQFF; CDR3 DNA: TGTGCCAGCAGCCCCCGGACAGCATACAATGAGCAGTTCTTC
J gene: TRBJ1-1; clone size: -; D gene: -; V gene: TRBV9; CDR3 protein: CASSVTPASTEAFF; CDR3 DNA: TGTGCCAGCAGCGTGACTCCGGCCAGCACTGAAGCTTTCTTT
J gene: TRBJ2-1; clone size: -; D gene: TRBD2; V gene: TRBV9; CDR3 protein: CASSVVGTSGNEQFF; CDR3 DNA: TGTGCCAGCAGCGTAGTGGGGACTAGCGGCAATGAGCAGTTCTTC
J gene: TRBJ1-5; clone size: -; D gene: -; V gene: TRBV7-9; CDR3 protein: CASSLDAVPNQPQHF; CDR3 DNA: TGTGCCAGCAGCTTAGATGCGGTCCCGAATCAGCCCCAGCATTTT
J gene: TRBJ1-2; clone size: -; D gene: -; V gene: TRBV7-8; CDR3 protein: CASSPGRGQVLGGYTF; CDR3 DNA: TGTGCCAGCAGCCCAGGAAGGGGTCAGGTCCTGGGAGGCTACACCTTC
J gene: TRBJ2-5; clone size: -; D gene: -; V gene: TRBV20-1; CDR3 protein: CSARQGGTQYF; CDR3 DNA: TGCAGTGCTAGACAGGGGGGGACCCAGTACTTC